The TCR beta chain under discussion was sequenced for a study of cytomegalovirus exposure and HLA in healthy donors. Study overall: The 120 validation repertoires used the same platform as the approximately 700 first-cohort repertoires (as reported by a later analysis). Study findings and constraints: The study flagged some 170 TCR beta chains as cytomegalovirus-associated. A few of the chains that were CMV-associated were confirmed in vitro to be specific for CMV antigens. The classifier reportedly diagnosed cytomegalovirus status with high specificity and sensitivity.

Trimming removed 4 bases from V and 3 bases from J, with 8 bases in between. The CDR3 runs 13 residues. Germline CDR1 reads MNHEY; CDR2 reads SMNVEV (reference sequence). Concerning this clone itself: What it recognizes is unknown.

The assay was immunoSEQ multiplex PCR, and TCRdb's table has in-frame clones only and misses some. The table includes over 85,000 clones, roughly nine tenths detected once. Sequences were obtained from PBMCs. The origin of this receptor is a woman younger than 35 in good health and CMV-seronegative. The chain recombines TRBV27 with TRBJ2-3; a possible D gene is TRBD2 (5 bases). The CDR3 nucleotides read TGTGCCAGCAGTTGGACTGTAACAGATACGCAGTATTTT. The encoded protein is CASSWTVTDTQYF.